This T cell receptor (beta chain) came from a study of long-term antiretroviral therapy in people with HIV. It was version v3.0 of the immunoSEQ assay that was run at survey level. Produced via immunoSEQ multiplex PCR; TCRdb's table is partial and in-frame only. The repertoire holds under 25,000 clones, with about 74% as singletons. On this clone itself: Its antigen is not known.

Points from the study as a whole: Dominant in the repertoire at all time points were clones expanded before ART. Blood draws took place between the mid-2000s and the late 2010s and possibly involved older ART regimens.

The sample was unsorted PBMCs, taken 0.5 years before starting antiretroviral therapy. This receptor was obtained from a man aged 18 to 35 with HIV.

Here the CDR3 DNA reads TGTGCCAGCAGCCAGAGAGGAGGGGATACGCAGTATTTT. Translation gives CASSQRGGDTQYF. This chain joins TRBV5-4 and TRBJ2-3; D perhaps matches TRBD2 (6 bases). Trimming pared 4 bases from V and 6 bases from J, leaving 12 bases between. The CDR3 extends over 13 amino acids. In germline, CDR1 is SGHNT, CDR2 YYREEE (reference sequence).